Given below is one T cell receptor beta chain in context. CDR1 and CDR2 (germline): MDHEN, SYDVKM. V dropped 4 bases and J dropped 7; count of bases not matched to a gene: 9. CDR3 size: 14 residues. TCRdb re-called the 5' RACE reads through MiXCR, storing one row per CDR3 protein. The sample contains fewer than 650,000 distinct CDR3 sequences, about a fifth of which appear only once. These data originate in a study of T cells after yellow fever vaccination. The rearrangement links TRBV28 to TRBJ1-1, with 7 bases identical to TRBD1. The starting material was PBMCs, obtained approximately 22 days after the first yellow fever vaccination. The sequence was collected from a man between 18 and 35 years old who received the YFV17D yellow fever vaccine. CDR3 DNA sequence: TGTGCCAGCAGTTCCCTCCAACAGGGGAATGAAGCTTTCTTT. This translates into CASSSLQQGNEAFF.